These 30 T cell receptor beta chains came from one sample sequenced in a study of CD8+ T cells in alopecia areata. Sequencing relied on a cDNA template that was reverse transcribed from extracted RNA. Profiled with immunoSEQ multiplex PCR; TCRdb holds only in-frame clones, not every one. The table includes 170,000 or so clones, roughly 60% detected once. The source was CD4+ T cells sorted from blood, collected at week 0. The receptor source for this set is a human donor with alopecia areata.

V gene TRBV6-6 combines with J gene TRBJ1-5; a weak D match, TRBD1 (6 bases). The germline V and J ends were trimmed by 6 bases and 2 bases, with 14 bases remaining between them. The CDR3 loop spans 15 amino acids. Germline values: CDR1 MNHNY, CDR2 SVGAGI (reference sequence). The CDR3 spells CASSPGEDGNQPQHF. The CDR3 region has the DNA TGTGCCAGCAGCCCAGGGGAGGATGGCAATCAGCCCCAGCATTTT.

The rearrangement joins TRBV7-8 to TRBJ2-6; D might be TRBD1 (6 bases). Trimming stripped 1 base from V and 0 bases from J, with 13 bases between. The CDR3 contains 18 residues. Germline lookup yields CDR1 SGHVS and CDR2 FQNEAQ. The CDR3 loop is CASSLVPGTISGANVLTF. CDR3 in DNA: TGTGCCAGCAGCTTAGTACCAGGGACAATCTCTGGGGCCAACGTCCTGACTTTC.

Remarks on this clone: Its ends do not fully match the called genes, so a read error is possible. The chain couples TRBV5-1 to TRBJ2-1; 9 bases match TRBD2. This CDR3 has 15 amino acids. CDR1 and CDR2 from the germline V gene are SGHRS and YFSETQ. Here the CDR3 DNA reads TGCGCCAGCAGCTTGGCCGCTCGGAGCGGGGGGCCCCTCATCTTC. As protein: CASSLAARSGGPLIF.

This chain uses TRBV11-2 with TRBJ2-5; TRBD1 aligns across 8 bases. Germline V gene data show CDR1 as SGHAT and CDR2 as FQNNGV. V dropped 3 bases and J dropped 5; count of bases not matched to a gene: 11. The CDR3 loop spans 16 amino acids. Here the CDR3 reads CASSFGQGAWFETQYF. The CDR3 DNA is TGTGCCAGCAGCTTCGGGCAGGGGGCATGGTTCGAGACCCAGTACTTC. The full variable domain, rest sourced from reference TRBV11-2 and TRBJ2-5, is EAGVAQSPRYKIIEKRQSVAFWCNPISGHATLYWYQQILGQGPKLLIQFQNNGVVDDSQLPKDRFSAERLKGVDSTLKIQPAKLEDSAVYLCASSFGQGAWFETQYFGPGTRLLVL.

The CDR3 here is CASSATGRGTEAFF. CDR3 in DNA: TGCGCCAGCAGCGCGACAGGGAGGGGAACTGAAGCTTTCTTT. The chain recombines TRBV5-1 with TRBJ1-1; TRBD1 aligns across 7 bases. V lost 4 bases to trimming and J lost 5 bases; unmatched junction nucleotides: 8. Germline V gene sequence: CDR1 SGHRS, CDR2 YFSETQ. The CDR3 spans 14 residues.

This rearrangement joins TRBV5-6 to TRBJ1-6, with 8 bases fitting TRBD1. Unmatched junction bases numbered 3, after V lost 4 bases and J lost 9 bases. From germline, CDR1 is SGHDT and CDR2 YYEEEE. The CDR3 totals 13 residues. The CDR3 DNA sequence: TGTGCCAGCAGCGGGACAGGTACTTCACCCCTCCACTTT. Translated: CASSGTGTSPLHF.

The rearrangement links TRBV29-1 to TRBJ2-1; D possibly corresponds to TRBD1 (5 bases). The CDR3 extends over 9 amino acids. V dropped 1 base and J dropped 13 bases, with 5 bases sitting between them. The germline V gene encodes CDR1 SQVTM and CDR2 ANQGSEA. The CDR3 nucleotides read TGCAGCGTTGAAGGGACACAGTTCTTC. The encoded protein is CSVEGTQFF.

This chain joins TRBV20-1 and TRBJ2-3; D is unresolved. V gave up 3 bases and J gave up 4 bases, with 5 bases separating them. Germline V gene sequence: CDR1 DFQATT, CDR2 SNEGSKA (reference sequence). This CDR3 contains 11 residues. CDR3 nucleotide sequence: TGCAGTGCTAGTACCGCAGATACGCAGTATTTT. The encoded protein is CSASTADTQYF.

The gene calls are TRBV25-1 and TRBJ1-6; D gene ambiguous. CDR1 is MGHDK and CDR2 is SYGVNS in the germline V gene. The germline V and J ends were trimmed by 3 bases and 13 bases, with 16 bases remaining between them. The CDR3 is 14 amino acids. CDR3 loop: CASSDEARRPPLHF. DNA for the CDR3: TGTGCCAGCAGTGATGAGGCCCGCCGTCCGCCCCTCCACTTT.

This clone has only a few counts. This chain joins TRBV29-1 and TRBJ1-2, with D uncertain. V was shortened by 3 bases and J by 12 bases, with 5 bases between the two germline ends. Germline V CDR1 and CDR2: SQVTM, ANQGSEA. The CDR3 sequence is 8 residues long. For the CDR3, the DNA is TGCAGCGTTGACAGTAACACCTTC. It codes for CSVDSNTF.

The chain recombines TRBV5-1 with TRBJ2-7; D perhaps matches TRBD1 (5 bases). Trimming shortened V by 4 bases and J by 3 bases, and 17 bases separated the two germline ends. There are 15 residues in the CDR3. The germline V gene has CDR1 SGHRS and CDR2 YFSETQ. CDR3 in DNA: TGCGCCAGCAGCATCCTCGACAGCCAAGACTACGAGCAGTACTTC. Amino acids: CASSILDSQDYEQYF.

CDR3 region: CASSFQWTSSQFF. As DNA, the CDR3 is TGTGCCAGCAGCTTTCAATGGACGTCTTCGCAGTTCTTC. V usage is TRBV7-3 and J usage is TRBJ2-1; D is unresolved. The CDR3 length is 13 residues. V was shortened by 3 bases and J by 12 bases, with 15 bases between the two germline ends. Germline CDR1 and CDR2: SGHTA and FQGTGA.

V usage is TRBV30 and J usage is TRBJ2-7, with D unresolved. Trimming shortened V by 6 bases and J by 6 bases, and 15 bases separated the two germline ends. CDR1 and CDR2 from the germline V gene are GTSNPN and SVGIG (reference sequence). The CDR3 contains 12 residues. CDR3 sequence reads: CACPSQSGEQYF. The CDR3 DNA follows: TGTGCCTGCCCATCCCAATCGGGCGAGCAGTACTTC.

The CDR3 nucleotides read TGTGCCAGCAGTGAAGCTGGGTTTCATGGCTACACCTTC. Amino acids: CASSEAGFHGYTF. This rearrangement joins TRBV2 to TRBJ1-2; unclear D gene. There are 13 residues in the CDR3. The V gene's germline CDR1 is SNHLY and CDR2 FYNNEI. Trimming shortened V by 0 bases and J by 6 bases, and 8 bases separated the two germline ends.

This chain joins TRBV15 and TRBJ2-5, with a tentative D call TRBD2 (5 bases). This CDR3 spans 13 amino acids. Germline CDR1 LNHNV, CDR2 YYDKDF (reference sequence). With 4 bases removed from V and 2 bases from J, the gap between germline ends came to 8 bases. The CDR3 DNA follows: TGTGCCACCAGCACACCGGGACAAGAGACCCAGTACTTC. As protein: CATSTPGQETQYF.

This clone was picked up a small number of times. V and J are TRBV30 and TRBJ1-1; D unclear. Germline CDR1 and CDR2: GTSNPN and SVGIG (reference sequence). The V and J ends lost 4 bases and 6 bases respectively, with 12 bases between them. This CDR3 has 12 amino acids. As DNA, the CDR3 is TGTGCCTGGACAGGCGCCTGGCCTGAAGCTTTCTTT. Amino acid sequence: CAWTGAWPEAFF.

This rearrangement joins TRBV30 to TRBJ2-7; TRBD2 matches 11 bases. CDR3 length: 13 amino acids. V was clipped by 3 bases and J by 6 bases; unmatched bases: 4. The V gene's germline CDR1 is GTSNPN and CDR2 SVGIG (reference sequence). The CDR3 DNA sequence: TGTGCCTGGAGCGGACTAGCGGGCTCCGAGCAGTACTTC. This translates into CAWSGLAGSEQYF. Looking up the rest from reference TRBV30 and TRBJ2-7 gives the full variable domain: SQTIHQWPATLVQPVGSPLSLECTVEGTSNPNLYWYRQAAGRGLQLLFYSVGIGQISSEVPQNLSASRPQDRQFILSSKKLLLSDSGFYLCAWSGLAGSEQYFGPGTRLTVT.

The V gene is TRBV7-8, the J gene TRBJ2-3; 10 bases are a match to TRBD1. Trimming took 4 bases from V and 6 from J; bases not matched to a gene: 1. Germline CDR1 and CDR2: SGHVS and FQNEAQ. The CDR3 is made up of 13 amino acids. Written as DNA, the CDR3 is TGTGCCAGCAGCTCGGGACAGGGGGATACGCAGTATTTT. It yields the protein CASSSGQGDTQYF. Based on the CDR3 plus reference TRBV7-8 and TRBJ2-3, the full variable domain is GAGVSQSPRYKVAKRGQDVALRCDPISGHVSLFWYQQALGQGPEFLTYFQNEAQLDKSGLPSDRFFAERPEGSVSTLKIQRTQQEDSAVYLCASSSGQGDTQYFGPGTRLTVL.

The table lists this clone with a few counts. The chain joins TRBV7-9 to TRBJ2-3; 13 bases align to TRBD2. CDR1 SEHNR and CDR2 FQNEAQ come from the germline V gene (reference sequence). The CDR3 contains 18 residues. With V trimmed by 5 bases and J by 2 bases, 10 bases remained unmatched. This CDR3 is CASSPTSGGRILTDTQYF. The CDR3 DNA reads TGTGCCAGCAGCCCGACTAGCGGGGGGCGGATACTCACAGATACGCAGTATTTT. Full variable domain (outside the CDR3, taken from reference TRBV7-9 and TRBJ2-3): DTGVSQNPRHKITKRGQNVTFRCDPISEHNRLYWYRQTLGQGPEFLTYFQNEAQLEKSRLLSDRFSAERPKGSFSTLEIQRTEQGDSAMYLCASSPTSGGRILTDTQYFGPGTRLTVL.

The chain employs TRBV29-1 and TRBJ2-7; possibly TRBD1 for D (7 bases). Trimming cost V 5 bases and J 2 bases, with 22 bases left between them. This CDR3 comprises 16 residues. Germline V gene lookup returns CDR1 SQVTM and CDR2 ANQGSEA. The CDR3 DNA is TGCAGCGTTCGCGGGACATTGACAGGGCCAACCTACGAGCAGTACTTC. It yields the protein CSVRGTLTGPTYEQYF.

The rearrangement uses TRBV7-2 and TRBJ2-4; TRBD2 matches at 16 bases. The CDR3 has 21 residues. V dropped 0 bases and J dropped 6; count of bases not matched to a gene: 14. The germline gives CDR1 SGHTA, CDR2 FQGNSA. The CDR3 protein is CASSLARTGTSGGASGNIQYF. As DNA, the CDR3 is TGTGCCAGCAGCTTAGCCCGAACCGGGACTAGCGGGGGGGCCTCTGGAAACATTCAGTACTTC.

This clone has only a few counts. Other DNA sequences in this sample translate to the same CDR3. The chain employs TRBV20-1 and TRBJ2-5; no reliable D call. Germline loops: CDR1 DFQATT, CDR2 SNEGSKA (reference sequence). This CDR3 spans 10 amino acids. The V gene lost 1 base and the J gene lost 5 bases, with 2 bases spanning the gap. This CDR3 reads CSARAETQYF. CDR3 DNA: TGCAGTGCTAGAGCGGAGACCCAGTACTTC.

The V call is TRBV29-1, the J call TRBJ2-7, with D possibly being TRBD1 (6 bases). The ends were cut back, 7 bases at V and 3 bases at J, with 10 bases in the middle. The CDR3 runs 11 residues. Per germline, CDR1 SQVTM and CDR2 ANQGSEA. The CDR3 reads CSADSNYEQYF. As DNA, the CDR3 is TGCAGCGCGGACAGTAACTACGAGCAGTACTTC.

This clone was found a few times. V gene TRBV6-6 combines with J gene TRBJ1-5; D remains ambiguous. Germline CDR1 and CDR2: MNHNY and SVGAGI (reference sequence). The V and J ends lost 3 bases and 0 bases respectively, with 12 bases between them. This CDR3 spans 16 amino acids. The CDR3 sequence is CASSYGPSNSNQPQHF. CDR3 coding DNA: TGTGCCAGCAGTTATGGACCCTCGAATAGCAATCAGCCCCAGCATTTT.

The gene calls are TRBV30 and TRBJ1-1; the D gene is possibly TRBD1 (6 bases). Germline values: CDR1 GTSNPN, CDR2 SVGIG (reference sequence). V was trimmed by 2 bases and J by 4 bases, leaving 14 bases between them. The length of the CDR3 is 14 residues. The CDR3 nucleotides are TGTGCCTGGAGTCACCCGGGCAGGGGCACTGAAGCTTTCTTT. It is translated as CAWSHPGRGTEAFF.

This clone showed up just a few times. This chain links TRBV5-6 with TRBJ2-7; D is unclear. Trimming stripped 4 bases from V and 7 bases from J, with 15 bases between. CDR1 is SGHDT and CDR2 is YYEEEE in the germline V gene. The CDR3 runs 13 residues. The CDR3 DNA is TGTGCCAGCAGCCCCGGACCGAGCTTGGAGCAGTACTTC. Amino acid sequence: CASSPGPSLEQYF.

The rearrangement joins TRBV14 to TRBJ1-2; no definite D call. CDR3 length: 14 amino acids. Germline V gene sequence: CDR1 SGHDN, CDR2 FVKESK. With 0 bases removed from V and 4 bases from J, the gap between germline ends came to 9 bases. The CDR3 nucleotides are TGTGCCAGCAGCCAAGAGCGAGGAACCTATGGCTACACCTTC. This gives the protein CASSQERGTYGYTF.

The chain recombines TRBV6-1 with TRBJ2-3; no reliable D call. The CDR3 is 12 residues long. The V end lost 2 bases, the J end lost 10 bases, and 10 bases lay between the germline ends. CDR1 is MNHNS and CDR2 is SASEGT in the germline V gene. CDR3 DNA sequence: TGTGCCAGCAGTGAAAGAGAGAGTCCGCAGTATTTT. Its protein is CASSERESPQYF.

The chain recombines TRBV30 with TRBJ1-2; the D is unclear. The V end was cut by 3 bases, the J end by 2 bases, with 13 bases between. The germline V gene encodes CDR1 GTSNPN and CDR2 SVGIG (reference sequence). This CDR3 has 14 residues. In nucleotides, the CDR3 is TGTGCCTGGAGAGGGCCCGGAGGGAACTATGGCTACACCTTC. This gives the protein CAWRGPGGNYGYTF.

The V gene is TRBV4-3, the J gene TRBJ2-5; D remains ambiguous. Germline V gene data show CDR1 as LGHNA and CDR2 as YSLEER. The CDR3 loop spans 15 amino acids. Deletions cut 2 bases from V and 0 bases from J, with 10 bases between. The CDR3 sequence is CASSQRRGDQETQYF. Written as DNA, the CDR3 is TGCGCCAGCAGCCAACGTCGTGGAGACCAAGAGACCCAGTACTTC.